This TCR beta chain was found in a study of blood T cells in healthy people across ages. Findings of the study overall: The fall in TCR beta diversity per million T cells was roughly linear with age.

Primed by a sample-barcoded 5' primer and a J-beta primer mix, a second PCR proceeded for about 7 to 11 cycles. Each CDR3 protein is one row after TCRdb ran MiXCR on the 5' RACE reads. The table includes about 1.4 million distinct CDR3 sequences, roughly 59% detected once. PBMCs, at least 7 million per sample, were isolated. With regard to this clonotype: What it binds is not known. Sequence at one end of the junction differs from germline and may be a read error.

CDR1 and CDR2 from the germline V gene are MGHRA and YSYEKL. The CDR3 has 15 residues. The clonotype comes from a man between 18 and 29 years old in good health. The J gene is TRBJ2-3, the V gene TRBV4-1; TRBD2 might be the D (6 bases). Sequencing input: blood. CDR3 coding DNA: TGCGCCAGCGGCCAGCCGGGACTGAGCACAGATACGCAGTATTTT. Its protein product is CASGQPGLSTDTQYF.